This entry describes one T cell receptor (beta chain). This entry comes from a study of blood T cell repertoires in COVID-19. Study information: COVID-19 samples, acute and convalescent, were from the United States, Italy and Spain.

Clones were sequenced by immunoSEQ multiplex PCR, and TCRdb holds only the in-frame ones, with some missing. Counted here are about 350,000 clones, about 88% occurring once; the ten biggest clones make up approximately 0.93%. CDR1 is KGHSH and CDR2 is LQKENI in the germline V gene. This CDR3 region has 14 residues. V lost 2 bases, J lost 4 bases, and 9 bases lay in between. The rearrangement joins TRBV18 to TRBJ1-5, with D possibly TRBD1 on 5 matching bases. The sequence was obtained from a woman in her twenties or thirties who had been exposed to COVID-19. The sequenced material came from PBMCs or T cells enriched from blood (not recorded which). This chain's CDR3 is CASSPDSQNQPQHF. DNA for the CDR3: TGTGCCAGCTCACCAGACAGTCAAAATCAGCCCCAGCATTTT.